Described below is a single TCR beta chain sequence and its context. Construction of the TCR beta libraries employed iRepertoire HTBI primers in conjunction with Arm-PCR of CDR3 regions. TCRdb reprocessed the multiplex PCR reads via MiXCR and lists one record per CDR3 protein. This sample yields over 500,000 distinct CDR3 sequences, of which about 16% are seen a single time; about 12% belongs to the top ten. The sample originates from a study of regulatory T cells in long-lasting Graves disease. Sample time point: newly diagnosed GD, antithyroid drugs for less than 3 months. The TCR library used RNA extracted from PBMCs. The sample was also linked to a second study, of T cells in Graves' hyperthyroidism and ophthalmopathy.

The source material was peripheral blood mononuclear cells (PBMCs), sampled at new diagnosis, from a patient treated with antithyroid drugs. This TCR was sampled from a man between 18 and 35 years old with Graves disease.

DNA of the CDR3: TGTGCCAGCAGACGTCAGCCACAGGGGGCGTTTGGCTACACCTTC. It is translated as CASRRQPQGAFGYTF. V usage is TRBV6-1 and J usage is TRBJ1-2, with 9 bases matching TRBD1. Germline trimming cut 6 bases from V and 7 bases from J; bases unmatched to any gene: 12. This CDR3 has 15 residues. Germline V gene lookup returns CDR1 MNHNS and CDR2 SASEGT.